A single T cell receptor beta chain is shown here with its context. Antigen specificity is unknown. The sample belongs to a study of cytomegalovirus exposure and HLA in healthy donors. The method was immunoSEQ multiplex PCR; TCRdb's version includes in-frame clones alone and lacks a portion of them. The repertoire holds some 120,000 clones, with around 90% as singletons. The study drew the donors from its approximately 110-subject validation cohort, separate from the approximately 690-subject first cohort. After removal of 8 bases from V and 3 bases from J, the junction contained 6 bases not matched to a gene. The CDR3 contains 14 residues. The germline gives CDR1 LNHDA, CDR2 SQIVND (reference sequence). The study, taken as a whole, reports: According to reports, the classifier identified cytomegalovirus status with high specificity and sensitivity. In the 90 to 150 validation repertoires, about 94% of cluster scores exceeded 0, per a later analysis. There were a few CMV-associated chains whose specificity for CMV antigens was confirmed in vitro.

Sequencing used PBMCs. The sequence came from a woman under 30 in good health and CMV-seronegative. This chain uses TRBV19 with TRBJ2-2; 7 nucleotides line up with TRBD2. CDR3 bases: TGTGCCAGTCGGGGCGGGAGTCACACCGGGGAGCTGTTTTTT. Residues: CASRGGSHTGELFF. The complete variable domain, with remaining parts taken from reference TRBV19 and TRBJ2-2, reads DGGITQSPKYLFRKEGQNVTLSCEQNLNHDAMYWYRQDPGQGLRLIYYSQIVNDFQKGDIAEGYSVSREKKESFPLTVTSAQKNPTAFYLCASRGGSHTGELFFGEGSRLTVL.